These 21 T cell receptor beta chains were all obtained from the same sample, sequenced in a study of beta chain features in type 1 diabetes. Overall study results and limits: Across all four CD4+ subsets, people with type 1 diabetes showed modestly shorter TCRB CDR3s.

These receptors have no known antigen. All of the isolated RNA was reverse transcribed, so expressed TCRB transcripts were sequenced. Using immunoSEQ multiplex PCR, the repertoire was profiled, and TCRdb retains in-frame clones only, with some absent. The sample shows 600,000 or so clones, over 13% of them seen only once. The sequenced sample consisted of naive CD4+ T cells from blood. Receptors were obtained from a young man with type 1 diabetes.

In this sample, this clone turned up a few times. V and J are TRBV29-1 and TRBJ1-1; D gene ambiguous. This CDR3 region has 8 residues. The V end lost 6 bases, the J end lost 7 bases, and 3 bases lay between the germline ends. The germline CDR1 and CDR2 sequences are SQVTM and ANQGSEA. The CDR3 nucleotides are TGCAGCGTGAGTGAAGCTTTCTTT. As protein: CSVSEAFF.

A few counts support this clone. The genes are TRBV29-1 and TRBJ2-7; D is unresolved. The CDR3 runs to 14 residues. V lost 4 bases, J lost 6 bases, and 19 bases lay in between. The germline CDR1 and CDR2 sequences are SQVTM and ANQGSEA. CDR3 nucleotide sequence: TGCAGCGTTGCCTTTAAATTGGGGTTTGGCGAGCAGTACTTC. This encodes CSVAFKLGFGEQYF.

The chain employs TRBV28 and TRBJ2-3; 9 bases align to TRBD2. The CDR3 spans 15 residues. Trimming took 4 bases from V and 5 from J; bases not matched to a gene: 7. Germline V gene sequence: CDR1 MDHEN, CDR2 SYDVKM. DNA of the CDR3: TGTGCCAGCAGTTCAGGGCTAGCGGGGAGAGATACGCAGTATTTT. Protein: CASSSGLAGRDTQYF.

The rearrangement uses TRBV10-3 and TRBJ2-3; D remains unclear. This CDR3 region has 14 residues. Trimming shortened V by 4 bases and J by 1 base, and 9 bases separated the two germline ends. From germline, CDR1 is ENHRY and CDR2 SYGVKD. The DNA of the CDR3 is TGTGCCATCAGTGGCGGACGGGGCACAGATACGCAGTATTTT. It yields the protein CAISGGRGTDTQYF.

This clone appeared a few times. The chain employs TRBV2 and TRBJ2-6, with D tentatively TRBD1 or TRBD2 (5 bases each). This CDR3 comprises 16 residues. V dropped 6 bases and J dropped 1 base, with 13 bases sitting between them. Germline V lookup: CDR1 SNHLY, CDR2 FYNNEI. The CDR3 bases are TGTGCCAGCAGCTGGGACCCTCTTTCTGGGGCCAACGTCCTGACTTTC. It translates to CASSWDPLSGANVLTF.

The chain joins TRBV11-2 to TRBJ2-3; TRBD1 is a possible D gene (5 bases). Germline V lookup: CDR1 SGHAT, CDR2 FQNNGV. V was trimmed by 0 bases and J by 4 bases, leaving 17 bases between them. CDR3 size: 17 residues. The CDR3 sequence is CASSLEVGQGLPDTQYF. In DNA form, the CDR3 reads TGTGCCAGCAGCTTAGAAGTAGGTCAGGGTTTGCCAGATACGCAGTATTTT.

J is TRBJ2-7 and V is TRBV30; 7 bases map to TRBD1. The V gene's germline CDR1 is GTSNPN and CDR2 SVGIG (reference sequence). The CDR3 sequence is 11 residues long. J was trimmed by 5 bases and V by 5 bases; bases with no gene match: 3. The CDR3 loop is CAWSTGDEQYF. The CDR3 nucleotides read TGTGCCTGGTCCACAGGGGACGAGCAGTACTTC. Full variable domain (remainder filled in from reference TRBV30 and TRBJ2-7): SQTIHQWPATLVQPVGSPLSLECTVEGTSNPNLYWYRQAAGRGLQLLFYSVGIGQISSEVPQNLSASRPQDRQFILSSKKLLLSDSGFYLCAWSTGDEQYFGPGTRLTVT.

This clone was seen more than once but under ten times. The genes are TRBV30 and TRBJ1-2; 7 bases match TRBD1. The junction had 11 bases not matched to a gene; V was cut back by 3 bases and J by 7 bases. The CDR3 loop spans 14 amino acids. Germline assignment: CDR1 GTSNPN and CDR2 SVGIG (reference sequence). The CDR3 DNA follows: TGTGCCTGGAGCGCCGACAGGGAGGTTGGTGGCTACACCTTC. Protein: CAWSADREVGGYTF.

The CDR3 is CAWSWGISYEQYF. DNA for the CDR3: TGTGCCTGGAGTTGGGGAATCTCCTACGAGCAGTACTTC. J is TRBJ2-7 and V is TRBV30; D gene unclear. CDR1 and CDR2 from the germline V gene are GTSNPN and SVGIG (reference sequence). V shed 2 bases and J shed 0 bases, with 8 bases lying between them. This CDR3 region has 13 residues. Variable domain in full (rest from reference TRBV30 and TRBJ2-7): SQTIHQWPATLVQPVGSPLSLECTVEGTSNPNLYWYRQAAGRGLQLLFYSVGIGQISSEVPQNLSASRPQDRQFILSSKKLLLSDSGFYLCAWSWGISYEQYFGPGTRLTVT.

The chain couples TRBV19 to TRBJ1-1; 9 nucleotides line up with TRBD1. From germline, CDR1 is LNHDA and CDR2 SQIVND (reference sequence). The CDR3 loop spans 12 amino acids. The ends lost 6 bases at V and 6 bases at J; junction bases unmatched: 2. The CDR3 nucleotides read TGTGCCAGTAGGGACAGGGGTGCTGAAGCTTTCTTT. This sequence encodes CASRDRGAEAFF.

V and J are TRBV29-1 and TRBJ1-4, with D tentatively TRBD1 (6 bases). The CDR3 length is 12 residues. Per the germline V gene, CDR1 is SQVTM and CDR2 is ANQGSEA. Trimming took off 6 bases at V and 4 bases at J, with 9 bases between the two ends. CDR3 in DNA: TGCAGCGTGAAGGGGGTTAATGAAAAACTGTTTTTT. Its protein product is CSVKGVNEKLFF.

This chain uses TRBV5-6 with TRBJ2-1; no reliable D call. The CDR3 totals 17 residues. Germline V CDR1 and CDR2: SGHDT, YYEEEE. V shed 0 bases and J shed 5 bases, with 18 bases lying between them. The DNA of the CDR3 is TGTGCCAGCAGCTTGGGGGTCTTACCAACTTCCCACAATGAGCAGTTCTTC. This codes for CASSLGVLPTSHNEQFF.

This clone was counted a few times. The chain employs TRBV29-1 and TRBJ1-1, with a possible D match to TRBD1 (5 bases). The CDR3 runs to 12 residues. The germline V gene has CDR1 SQVTM and CDR2 ANQGSEA. The V end was cut by 7 bases, the J end by 8 bases, with 17 bases between. CDR3 residues: CSGEMLGREAFF. In DNA form, the CDR3 reads TGCAGCGGGGAGATGTTGGGACGGGAAGCTTTCTTT.

This chain connects TRBV6-6 to TRBJ1-5; unclear D gene. The CDR3 has 13 residues. The germline V gene has CDR1 MNHNY and CDR2 SVGAGI (reference sequence). Trimming cost V 5 bases and J 7 bases, with 12 bases left between them. The CDR3 DNA sequence: TGTGCCAGCAGTCCTAACGAGCGACAGCCCCAGCATTTT. It encodes CASSPNERQPQHF.

The V and J genes are TRBV6-6 and TRBJ2-4, with D perhaps matching TRBD1 or TRBD2 (5 bases each). Trimming pared 6 bases from V and 2 bases from J, leaving 14 bases between. The CDR3 sequence is 15 residues long. Germline V gives CDR1 MNHNY, CDR2 SVGAGI (reference sequence). DNA of the CDR3: TGTGCCAGCAGACCCCTGGGGGATTCCAAAAACATTCAGTACTTC. Translated, it gives CASRPLGDSKNIQYF.

This clone appeared a few times. The V call is TRBV7-2, the J call TRBJ1-5, with D unclear. CDR3 length: 16 amino acids. Germline CDR1 is SGHTA and CDR2 is FQGNSA. V was shortened by 1 base and J by 0 bases, with 10 bases between the two germline ends. The CDR3 protein is CASSLVGPLSNQPQHF. In DNA, the CDR3 is TGTGCCAGCAGCTTAGTCGGGCCGCTTAGCAATCAGCCCCAGCATTTT.

In its sample, this clone was seen a few times. The chain links TRBV6-5 to TRBJ1-2; no clear D gene. The V end was cut by 0 bases, the J end by 8 bases, with 16 bases between. There are 15 residues in the CDR3. Germline-derived CDR1 and CDR2 are MNHEY and SVGAGI. CDR3 sequence reads: CASSYSTSPGFGYTF. CDR3 in DNA: TGTGCCAGCAGTTACTCCACTTCCCCGGGCTTCGGCTACACCTTC.

This clone was seen more than once but under ten times. The chain uses TRBV5-6 and TRBJ2-1; 7 positions agree with TRBD2. V dropped 4 bases and J dropped 7; count of bases not matched to a gene: 2. The CDR3 is 12 amino acids. Germline CDR1 SGHDT, CDR2 YYEEEE. The CDR3 nucleotides are TGTGCCAGCAGCACCGGGGGGAATGAGCAGTTCTTC. It specifies CASSTGGNEQFF.

This clone appeared a few times. This rearrangement joins TRBV4-1 to TRBJ2-7; tentatively, D is TRBD1 (5 bases). V was shortened by 4 bases and J by 2 bases, with 12 bases between the two germline ends. Germline V lookup: CDR1 MGHRA, CDR2 YSYEKL. CDR3 length equals 14 residues. The CDR3 DNA is TGCGCCAGCAGCCTCTCGGACACAACCTACGAGCAGTACTTC. Amino acid sequence: CASSLSDTTYEQYF.

V and J are TRBV5-1 and TRBJ2-7; TRBD2 might be the D (6 bases). The V gene lost 4 bases and the J gene lost 2 bases, with 13 bases spanning the gap. This CDR3 is 14 amino acids long. CDR1 and CDR2 (germline): SGHRS, YFSETQ. The CDR3 coding sequence is TGCGCCAGCAGCGTAAACAGCGGGCCCTACGAGCAGTACTTC. This sequence encodes CASSVNSGPYEQYF.

With regard to this clone: Other nucleotide sequences in the sample specify the same CDR3. The CDR3 sequence: CAISESVAGGTDTQYF. DNA for the CDR3: TGTGCCATCAGTGAGTCGGTAGCGGGGGGCACAGATACGCAGTATTTT. The genes are TRBV10-3 and TRBJ2-3; TRBD2 agrees at 9 bases. V was clipped by 0 bases and J by 1 base; unmatched bases: 2. Germline V gene data show CDR1 as ENHRY and CDR2 as SYGVKD. This CDR3 has 16 residues.